The 25 T cell receptor beta chains below come from one sample, sequenced in a study of T cells in Graves' hyperthyroidism and ophthalmopathy. TCR beta CDR3 region amplification was performed from RNA transcripts. A first-round RT-PCR of the TCR CDR3 used the HTBI primer set. TCRdb re-called the multiplex PCR reads through MiXCR, storing one row per CDR3 protein. In the table there are about 210,000 distinct CDR3 sequences, 17% of which are singletons. The source material was blood. These receptors originate from a man in his fifties with Graves' hyperthyroidism.

This clonotype was detected many times. The genes are TRBV30 and TRBJ2-1, with 8 bases matching TRBD2. CDR3 length equals 13 residues. The ends lost 7 bases at V and 6 bases at J; junction bases unmatched: 8. Germline V gene data show CDR1 as GTSNPN and CDR2 as SVGIG (reference sequence). The CDR3 DNA reads TGTGCCTCCCAGCGGGAGCCGGGCAATGAGCAGTTCTTC. Encoded protein: CASQREPGNEQFF.

The rearrangement joins TRBV20-1 to TRBJ2-1, with a possible D match to TRBD1 (5 bases). The CDR3 runs 13 residues. V dropped 4 bases and J dropped 4 bases, with 11 bases sitting between them. Germline CDR1 reads DFQATT; CDR2 reads SNEGSKA (reference sequence). As DNA, the CDR3 is TGCAGTGCTACCCCGGACAAGTACAATGAGCAGTTCTTC. This encodes CSATPDKYNEQFF.

This clonotype was counted many times. V and J are TRBV9 and TRBJ2-1, with 7 bases aligning to TRBD2. The CDR3 consists of 14 residues. The ends lost 7 bases at V and 3 bases at J; junction bases unmatched: 7. The germline V gene has CDR1 SGDLS and CDR2 YYNGEE. The CDR3 is CASSTSGNYNEQFF. CDR3 coding DNA: TGTGCCAGCTCGACGAGCGGGAACTACAATGAGCAGTTCTTC.

This clonotype has at least ten counts. The genes are TRBV2 and TRBJ2-1; 11 bases line up with TRBD2. The CDR3 has 15 amino acids. Germline trimming cut 7 bases from V and 2 bases from J; bases unmatched to any gene: 4. Germline V lookup: CDR1 SNHLY, CDR2 FYNNEI. The DNA for the CDR3 is TGTGCCAGCACCCCTAGCGGGAGGACCTACAATGAGCAGTTCTTC. It yields the protein CASTPSGRTYNEQFF.

Many counts were recorded for this clonotype. The chain uses TRBV27 and TRBJ2-1, with 15 bases matching TRBD2. This CDR3 spans 17 amino acids. The junction had 8 bases not matched to a gene; V was cut back by 4 bases and J by 7 bases. Per germline, CDR1 MNHEY and CDR2 SMNVEV (reference sequence). The CDR3 DNA is TGTGCCAGCAGTTCGAGGACTAGCGGGAGGGCCCGTAATGAGCAGTTCTTC. As protein: CASSSRTSGRARNEQFF.

The CDR3 sequence is CARLRAYNSPLHF. In DNA form, the CDR3 reads TGTGCCAGGCTTCGCGCCTATAATTCACCCCTCCACTTT. This chain joins TRBV12-3 or TRBV12-4 and TRBJ1-6; no definite D call. The CDR3 loop spans 13 amino acids. V was shortened by 9 bases and J by 2 bases, with 8 bases between the two germline ends.

This clonotype has a count of ten or more. This chain uses TRBV7-9 with TRBJ2-2, with no clear D. Per germline, CDR1 SEHNR and CDR2 FQNEAQ (reference sequence). This CDR3 has 13 amino acids. Deletions cut 5 bases from V and 1 base from J, with 5 bases between. The CDR3, as DNA: TGTGCCAGCAGCCCCAAGAACACCGGGGAGCTGTTTTTT. Translating it yields CASSPKNTGELFF.

This clonotype has ten or more counts. In DNA form, the CDR3 reads TGCAGCGGAGCGGGGGTCGCATACAATGAGCAGTTCTTC. It codes for CSGAGVAYNEQFF. This sequence joins TRBV29-1 and TRBJ2-1; 8 bases match TRBD2. The V gene end was trimmed by 7 bases and the J gene end by 4 bases; junction bases not matched to a gene: 6. The CDR3 consists of 13 residues. The germline gives CDR1 SQVTM, CDR2 ANQGSEA.

This clonotype was counted at least ten times. V gene TRBV9 combines with J gene TRBJ2-1; TRBD2 is a possible D gene (5 bases). With 4 bases removed from V and 2 bases from J, the gap between germline ends came to 10 bases. Germline V gene data show CDR1 as SGDLS and CDR2 as YYNGEE. The CDR3 covers 14 residues. The CDR3 nucleotides are TGTGCCAGCAGCCCGGACGGGACCTACAATGAGCAGTTCTTC. Translating it yields CASSPDGTYNEQFF.

This clonotype was found many times. For the CDR3, the DNA is TGTGCCAGCAGTTCAGCGATCGTAGAGGGGCGAGAAATCACAGATACGCAGTATTTT. Translated: CASSSAIVEGREITDTQYF. The V gene is TRBV27, the J gene TRBJ2-3; D assignment may be TRBD1 or TRBD2 (5 bases each). CDR3 length: 19 residues. V was trimmed by 4 bases and J by 2 bases, leaving 25 bases between them. Germline V lookup: CDR1 MNHEY, CDR2 SMNVEV (reference sequence).

This clonotype was counted only a few times. V is TRBV20-1 and J is TRBJ2-3; the D gene is possibly TRBD2 (12 bases). V was clipped by 5 bases and J by 4 bases, with 31 bases between them. The CDR3 has 19 residues. Germline V gives CDR1 DFQATT, CDR2 SNEGSKA (reference sequence). The CDR3 DNA sequence: TGCAGTGCTTGGGACAGGGGGGTGCTAGCGGGAGGGCTATCAGATACGCAGTATTTT. Its protein is CSAWDRGVLAGGLSDTQYF.

This chain uses TRBV9 with TRBJ2-2, with D perhaps being TRBD1 or TRBD2 (5 bases each). The germline CDR1 and CDR2 sequences are SGDLS and YYNGEE. Trimming removed 3 bases from V and 6 bases from J, with 9 bases in between. There are 13 residues in the CDR3. Here the CDR3 reads CASSGGSSGELFF. The CDR3 nucleotides read TGTGCCAGCAGCGGGGGGAGTTCCGGGGAGCTGTTTTTT.

The rearrangement links TRBV14 to TRBJ2-1; 12 positions agree with TRBD1. This CDR3 comprises 18 residues. CDR1 and CDR2 (germline): SGHDN, FVKESK. The trim removed 3 bases at V and 7 bases at J, leaving 13 bases unmatched. The CDR3 nucleotides read TGTGCCAGCAGCCACCTATTGCCGGGACAGGGGGCAAGTAATGAGCAGTTCTTC. It yields the protein CASSHLLPGQGASNEQFF.

This clonotype has a handful of counts. The genes are TRBV7-3 and TRBJ1-2, with a tentative D call TRBD1 (5 bases). There are 14 residues in the CDR3. Germline lookup yields CDR1 SGHTA and CDR2 FQGTGA. Trimming took 5 bases from V and 8 from J, leaving 18 bases between them. CDR3 DNA: TGTGCCAGCAGCCCGTGGGGGGAAAGCGGCGGCTACACCTTC. Translated: CASSPWGESGGYTF.

The rearrangement uses TRBV4-1 and TRBJ2-3, with 9 bases lining up with TRBD2. Germline CDR1 MGHRA, CDR2 YSYEKL. The CDR3 has 17 residues. After removal of 2 bases from V and 1 base from J, the junction contained 7 bases not matched to a gene. This CDR3 is CASSQTAGGPGTDTQYF. The CDR3 bases are TGCGCCAGCAGCCAAACAGCGGGAGGTCCGGGCACAGATACGCAGTATTTT.

This clonotype turned up a few times. V is TRBV12-5 and J is TRBJ1-1, with D possibly being TRBD1 (5 bases). The germline V gene encodes CDR1 LGHNT and CDR2 FRNRAP. The V and J ends lost 6 bases and 6 bases respectively, with 11 bases between them. The CDR3 runs 12 residues. CDR3 coding DNA: TGTGCTAGTGGCCCCGGGGGGGCTGAAGCTTTCTTT. Translation gives CASGPGGAEAFF. Full variable domain (remainder filled in from reference TRBV12-5 and TRBJ1-1): DARVTQTPRHKVTEMGQEVTMRCQPILGHNTVFWYRQTMMQGLELLAYFRNRAPLDDSGMPKDRFSAEMPDATLATLKIQPSEPRDSAVYFCASGPGGAEAFFGQGTRLTVV.

Many counts were recorded for this clonotype. The gene calls are TRBV29-1 and TRBJ1-2; D ambiguous. Germline CDR1 and CDR2: SQVTM and ANQGSEA. Trimming removed 3 bases at V and 6 bases at J, with 5 bases between. The CDR3 sequence is 10 residues long. CDR3 in amino acids: CSVEENGYTF. Written as DNA, the CDR3 is TGCAGCGTTGAGGAAAATGGCTACACCTTC.

This clonotype was seen more than once but under ten times. The chain carries TRBV5-1 and TRBJ2-3, with D hard to call. Trimming took off 0 bases at V and 3 bases at J, with 11 bases between the two ends. CDR1 and CDR2 from the germline V gene are SGHRS and YFSETQ. The CDR3 consists of 15 residues. CDR3 sequence: CASSLVIGMTDTQYF. The CDR3 region has the DNA TGCGCCAGCAGCTTGGTGATTGGGATGACAGATACGCAGTATTTT.

This clonotype was found a few times. The chain links TRBV6-2 or TRBV6-3 to TRBJ2-1; 9 bases are a match to TRBD2. Germline V gene sequence: CDR1 MNHEY, CDR2 SVGEGT. V lost 6 bases and J lost 0; bases outside the gene matches: 3. The CDR3 runs to 15 residues. CDR3 in amino acids: CASRISGSSYNEQFF. Written as DNA, the CDR3 is TGTGCCAGCAGGATTAGCGGGAGCTCCTACAATGAGCAGTTCTTC.

This clonotype came up many times. V and J are TRBV28 and TRBJ2-5, with 8 bases fitting TRBD1. CDR3 size: 16 residues. V shed 10 bases and J 4 bases; nucleotides not matched to a gene: 17. In germline, CDR1 is MDHEN, CDR2 SYDVKM. The CDR3 DNA is TGTGCCATAAATGGCGGACAGGGAGCTTGGGGAGAGACCCAGTACTTC. This sequence encodes CAINGGQGAWGETQYF.

Worth noting for this clonotype: This may come from a read error, since a much larger clone is one base off. V and J are TRBV2 and TRBJ2-2; the D call may be TRBD1 or TRBD2 (6 bases each). Per germline, CDR1 SNHLY and CDR2 FYNNEI. Trimming removed 4 bases at V and 4 bases at J, with 19 bases between. The CDR3 has 17 residues. The CDR3 nucleotides are TGTGCCAGCAGTGGGGGCGGAGGGGGACGTATCACCGGGGAGCTGTTTTTT. Translating it yields CASSGGGGGRITGELFF.

The chain uses TRBV18 and TRBJ2-7; D gene uncertain. V was clipped by 2 bases and J by 0 bases, with 5 bases between them. This CDR3 has 13 amino acids. Germline-derived CDR1 and CDR2 are KGHSH and LQKENI. The CDR3 coding sequence is TGTGCCAGCTCACCAATGGACTCCTACGAGCAGTACTTC. This codes for CASSPMDSYEQYF. Variable domain in full (rest from reference TRBV18 and TRBJ2-7): NAGVMQNPRHLVRRRGQEARLRCSPMKGHSHVYWYRQLPEEGLKFMVYLQKENIIDESGMPKERFSAEFPKEGPSILRIQQVVRGDSAAYFCASSPMDSYEQYFGPGTRLTVT.

This clonotype was seen at least ten times. The chain is built from TRBV20-1 and TRBJ1-4; no definite D call. The length of the CDR3 is 15 residues. Germline V gene data show CDR1 as DFQATT and CDR2 as SNEGSKA (reference sequence). V shed 0 bases and J shed 3 bases, with 11 bases lying between them. The CDR3, as DNA: TGCAGTGCTAGAGATCTCGGGCTCTCTAATGAAAAACTGTTTTTT. Translating gives CSARDLGLSNEKLFF.

The rearrangement links TRBV4-3 to TRBJ2-3; D unclear. The CDR3 extends over 15 amino acids. Germline CDR1 LGHNA, CDR2 YSLEER. Trimming stripped 0 bases from V and 2 bases from J, with 9 bases between. The CDR3: CASSQELGNTDTQYF. For the CDR3, the DNA is TGCGCCAGCAGCCAAGAATTGGGCAACACAGATACGCAGTATTTT.

This clonotype has ten or more counts. The CDR3 coding sequence is TGTGCCAGCGCCCCCGGGACAGGGCGCGGCTATGGCTACACCTTC. It specifies CASAPGTGRGYGYTF. The chain combines TRBV6-2 or TRBV6-3 with TRBJ1-2; 9 bases align to TRBD1. This CDR3 has 15 amino acids. The junction had 11 bases not matched to a gene; V was cut back by 8 bases and J by 4 bases. CDR1 and CDR2 from the germline V gene are MNHEY and SVGEGT.